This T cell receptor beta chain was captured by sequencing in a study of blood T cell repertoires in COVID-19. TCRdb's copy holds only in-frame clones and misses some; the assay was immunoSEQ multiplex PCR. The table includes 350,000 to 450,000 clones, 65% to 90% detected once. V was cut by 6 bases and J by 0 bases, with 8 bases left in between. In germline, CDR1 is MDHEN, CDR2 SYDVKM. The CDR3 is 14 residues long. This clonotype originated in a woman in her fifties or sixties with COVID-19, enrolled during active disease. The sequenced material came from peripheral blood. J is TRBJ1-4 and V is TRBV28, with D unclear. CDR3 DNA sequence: TGTGCCAGCAGCCTCACTACAACTAATGAAAAACTGTTTTTT. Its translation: CASSLTTTNEKLFF.